This TCR beta chain was retrieved from a study of PD-1 blockade in classical Hodgkin lymphoma. V was cut by 7 bases and J by 4 bases, with 19 bases left in between. This CDR3 region has 15 residues. Germline CDR1 and CDR2: MNHNY and SVGAGI (reference sequence). Study-wide points: Before treatment, complete responders showed about the same diversity as newly diagnosed patients. When set against healthy donors, newly diagnosed patients were reported to show lower baseline TCR diversity.

Profiled with immunoSEQ multiplex PCR; TCRdb holds only in-frame clones, not every one. The sample holds some 93,000 clones, roughly 92% seen once. Brentuximab vedotin exposure varied, and every patient relapsed after autologous stem cell transplantation. When best responses were assessed, they were complete response, partial response or progressive disease. This clone was detected a few times. Its cognate antigen is unknown. The chain recombines TRBV6-6 with TRBJ1-1; a weak D match, TRBD1 (6 bases). The receptor comes from a human donor with classical Hodgkin lymphoma. Here the sequenced sample was peripheral blood mononuclear cells (PBMCs), taken at baseline. Here the CDR3 reads CASTYRTGLGTEAFF. Here the CDR3 DNA reads TGTGCCAGCACGTACCGAACAGGGCTCGGCACTGAAGCTTTCTTT.